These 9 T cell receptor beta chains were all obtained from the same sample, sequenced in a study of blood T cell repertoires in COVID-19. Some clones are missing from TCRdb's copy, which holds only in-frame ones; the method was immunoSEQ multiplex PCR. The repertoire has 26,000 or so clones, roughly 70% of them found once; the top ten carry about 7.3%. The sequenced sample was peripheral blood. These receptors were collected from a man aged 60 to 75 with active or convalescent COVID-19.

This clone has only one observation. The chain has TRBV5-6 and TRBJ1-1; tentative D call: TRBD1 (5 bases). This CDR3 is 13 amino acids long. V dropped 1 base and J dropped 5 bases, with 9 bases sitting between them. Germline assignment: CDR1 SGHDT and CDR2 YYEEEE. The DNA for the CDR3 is TGTGCCAGCAGCTTGCAGGGTTGGACTGAAGCTTTCTTT. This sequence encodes CASSLQGWTEAFF.

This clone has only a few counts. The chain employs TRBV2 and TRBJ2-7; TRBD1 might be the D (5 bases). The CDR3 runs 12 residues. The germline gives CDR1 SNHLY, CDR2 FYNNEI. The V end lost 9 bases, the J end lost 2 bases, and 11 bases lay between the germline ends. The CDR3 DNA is TGTGCCAGTGTCGACAGTCCCTACGAGCAGTACTTC. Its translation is CASVDSPYEQYF.

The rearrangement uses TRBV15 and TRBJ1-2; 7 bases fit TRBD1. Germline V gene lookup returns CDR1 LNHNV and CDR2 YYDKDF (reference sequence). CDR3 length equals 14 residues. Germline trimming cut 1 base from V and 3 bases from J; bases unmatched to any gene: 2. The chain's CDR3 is CATSRGGTDYGYTF. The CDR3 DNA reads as TGTGCCACCAGCAGAGGTGGGACAGACTATGGCTACACCTTC.

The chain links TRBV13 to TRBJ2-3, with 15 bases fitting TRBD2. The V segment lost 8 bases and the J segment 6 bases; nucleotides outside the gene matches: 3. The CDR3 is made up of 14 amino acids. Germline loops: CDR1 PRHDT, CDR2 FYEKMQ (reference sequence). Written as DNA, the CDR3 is TGTGCCAGCCGGACTAGCGGGGGGGCCGATACGCAGTATTTT. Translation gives CASRTSGGADTQYF.

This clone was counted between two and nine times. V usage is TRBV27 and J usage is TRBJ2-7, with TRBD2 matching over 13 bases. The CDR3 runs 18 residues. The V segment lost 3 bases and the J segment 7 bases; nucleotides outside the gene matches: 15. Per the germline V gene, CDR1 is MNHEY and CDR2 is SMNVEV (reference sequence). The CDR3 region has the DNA TGTGCCAGCAGTTTGTACGTAACTAGCGGGGGGGCCATTCGTGAGCAGTACTTC. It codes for CASSLYVTSGGAIREQYF.

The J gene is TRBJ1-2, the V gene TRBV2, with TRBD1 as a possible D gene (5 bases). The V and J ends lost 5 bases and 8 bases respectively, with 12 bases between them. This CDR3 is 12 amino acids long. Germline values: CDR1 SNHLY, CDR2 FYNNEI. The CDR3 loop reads CASSPQGGGYTF. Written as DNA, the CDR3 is TGTGCCAGCAGTCCCCAGGGAGGAGGCTACACCTTC. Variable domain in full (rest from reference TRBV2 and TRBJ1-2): EPEVTQTPSHQVTQMGQEVILRCVPISNHLYFYWYRQILGQKVEFLVSFYNNEISEKSEIFDDQFSVERPDGSNFTLKIRSTKLEDSAMYFCASSPQGGGYTFGSGTRLTVV.

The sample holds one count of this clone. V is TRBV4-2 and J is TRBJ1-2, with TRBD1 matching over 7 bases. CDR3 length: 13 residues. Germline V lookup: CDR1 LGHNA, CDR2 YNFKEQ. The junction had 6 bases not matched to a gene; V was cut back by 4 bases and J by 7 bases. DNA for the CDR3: TGTGCCAGCAGCCCCACCGGGACAGCTGGCTACACCTTC. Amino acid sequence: CASSPTGTAGYTF.

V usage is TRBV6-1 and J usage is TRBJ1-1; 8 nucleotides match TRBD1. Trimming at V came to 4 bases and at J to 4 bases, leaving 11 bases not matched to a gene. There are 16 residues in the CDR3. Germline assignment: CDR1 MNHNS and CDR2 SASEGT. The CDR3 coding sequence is TGTGCCAGCAGTGTTTGGGAAACTGGGACAGGCACTGAAGCTTTCTTT. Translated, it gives CASSVWETGTGTEAFF.

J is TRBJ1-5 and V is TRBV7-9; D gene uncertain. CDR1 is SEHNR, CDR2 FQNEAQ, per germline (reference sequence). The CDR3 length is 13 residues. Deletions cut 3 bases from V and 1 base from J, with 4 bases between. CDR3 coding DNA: TGTGCCAGCAGCTTGGCCAGCAATCAGCCCCAGCATTTT. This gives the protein CASSLASNQPQHF.